One sample yielded the 26 T cell receptor beta chains listed below, sequenced in a study of regulatory T cells in long-lasting Graves disease. Arm-PCR with iRepertoire HTBI primers amplified the CDR3 regions for these TCR beta libraries. MiXCR was run by TCRdb on the multiplex PCR reads, yielding one entry per CDR3 protein. Among 450,000 to 500,000 distinct CDR3 sequences listed, 15% to 20% were seen once. Time point noted: newly diagnosed GD, antithyroid drugs for less than 3 months. There was RNA extracted from PBMCs, and the TCR library was made from it. The same data also contributed to another study, on T cells in Graves' hyperthyroidism and ophthalmopathy.

The sample in question was peripheral blood mononuclear cells (PBMCs), obtained at new diagnosis, from a patient treated with antithyroid drugs. All receptors come from a man between 40 and 49 years old with Graves disease.

This clonotype came up a few times. V is TRBV4-2 and J is TRBJ1-6; 8 bases are a match to TRBD1. CDR1 LGHNA and CDR2 YNFKEQ come from the germline V gene. The V segment lost 0 bases and the J segment 2 bases; nucleotides outside the gene matches: 6. The CDR3 is made up of 18 amino acids. The CDR3 is CASSQDLAGGTYNSPLHF. CDR3 bases: TGTGCCAGCAGCCAAGATTTGGCAGGGGGCACCTATAATTCACCCCTCCACTTT.

This clonotype was counted ten times or more. V gene TRBV24-1 combines with J gene TRBJ2-1; D unresolved. This CDR3 is 11 amino acids long. The germline V gene has CDR1 KGHDR and CDR2 SFDVKD. V was pared by 3 bases and J by 9 bases, with 5 bases between. The DNA for the CDR3 is TGTGCCACCAGTGATCGTATTGAGCAGTTCTTC. This gives the protein CATSDRIEQFF.

The chain carries TRBV25-1 and TRBJ1-2; tentative D call: TRBD1 (5 bases). Germline V lookup: CDR1 MGHDK, CDR2 SYGVNS. This CDR3 region has 12 residues. Trimming stripped 3 bases from V and 8 bases from J, with 10 bases between. The CDR3 loop is CASSEGGFGYTF. The CDR3 DNA sequence: TGTGCCAGCAGTGAGGGGGGATTCGGCTACACCTTC.

This clonotype was recorded at least ten times. The V and J genes are TRBV27 and TRBJ2-3; 9 nucleotides match TRBD2. This CDR3 region has 15 residues. Germline lookup yields CDR1 MNHEY and CDR2 SMNVEV (reference sequence). The V gene end was trimmed by 2 bases and the J gene end by 8 bases; junction bases not matched to a gene: 8. DNA for the CDR3: TGTGCCAGCAGTTTACTCGGCGGGAGGGCCGGTACGCAGTATTTT. Translating gives CASSLLGGRAGTQYF.

With respect to this clonotype: At one end, the junction sequence differs from germline, possibly due to a read error. The genes are TRBV6-1 and TRBJ2-6; either TRBD1 or TRBD2 may supply D (5 bases each). The CDR3 has 14 amino acids. CDR1 MNHNS and CDR2 SASEGT come from the germline V gene. The CDR3 protein is CASRRGGGADVLTF. In DNA, the CDR3 is TGTGCCAGCAGGAGGGGCGGTGGGGCCGACGTCCTGACTTTC.

In this sample, this clonotype turned up many times. The gene calls are TRBV7-9 and TRBJ2-7, with TRBD2 as a possible D gene (7 bases). Per the germline V gene, CDR1 is SEHNR and CDR2 is FQNEAQ (reference sequence). Trimming took off 8 bases at V and 4 bases at J, with 18 bases between the two ends. This CDR3 is built from 14 residues. The CDR3 DNA sequence: TGTGCCAGCGCGATGGGGGGGGCGATTTACGAGCAGTACTTC. This codes for CASAMGGAIYEQYF.

This clonotype was recorded many times. The chain is built from TRBV3-1 and TRBJ1-2; 9 positions agree with TRBD1. The V gene's germline CDR1 is LGHDT and CDR2 YNNKEL (reference sequence). The CDR3 is 14 residues long. J lost 6 bases, V lost 4 bases, and 6 bases had no gene match. The CDR3, as DNA: TGTGCCAGCAGCCGCCCGGGACAGGGACATGGCTACACCTTC. This gives the protein CASSRPGQGHGYTF.

Many counts were recorded for this clonotype. The rearrangement uses TRBV5-1 and TRBJ2-5, with TRBD2 matching over 8 bases. CDR1 and CDR2 from the germline V gene are SGHRS and YFSETQ. Unmatched junction bases numbered 1, after V lost 2 bases and J lost 1 base. This CDR3 comprises 14 residues. CDR3 sequence: CASSFTSGQETQYF. In DNA form, the CDR3 reads TGCGCCAGCAGCTTCACTAGCGGCCAAGAGACCCAGTACTTC.

This clonotype was detected many times. The chain has TRBV30 and TRBJ2-1; 7 bases are a match to TRBD2. Germline lookup yields CDR1 GTSNPN and CDR2 SVGIG (reference sequence). V shed 3 bases and J 10 bases; nucleotides not matched to a gene: 12. This CDR3 has 14 residues. This chain's CDR3 is CAWRSRGRLEEQFF. The DNA for the CDR3 is TGTGCCTGGAGATCCCGCGGGAGACTCGAGGAGCAGTTCTTC.

The chain couples TRBV24-1 to TRBJ2-7; 8 bases line up with TRBD1. In germline, CDR1 is KGHDR, CDR2 SFDVKD. The V segment lost 4 bases and the J segment 3 bases; nucleotides outside the gene matches: 4. The CDR3 contains 14 residues. CDR3 nucleotide sequence: TGTGCCACCAGTGACCCTACAGGGGGCTACGAGCAGTACTTC. Translating gives CATSDPTGGYEQYF.

The V gene is TRBV3-1, the J gene TRBJ2-5, with 14 bases identical to TRBD2. Trimming took 0 bases from V and 6 from J; bases not matched to a gene: 6. Germline values: CDR1 LGHDT, CDR2 YNNKEL (reference sequence). CDR3 length equals 17 residues. The DNA of the CDR3 is TGTGCCAGCAGCCAAGAAGGGACTAGCGGGAGTGAGAAGACCCAGTACTTC. This gives the protein CASSQEGTSGSEKTQYF.

This rearrangement joins TRBV7-9 to TRBJ2-5; 8 positions agree with TRBD2. The V gene end was trimmed by 5 bases and the J gene end by 4 bases; junction bases not matched to a gene: 3. Germline V gene sequence: CDR1 SEHNR, CDR2 FQNEAQ (reference sequence). This CDR3 is built from 13 residues. The CDR3 sequence is CASSTGLVETQYF. The CDR3 nucleotides are TGTGCCAGCAGCACGGGACTAGTAGAGACCCAGTACTTC. Complete variable domain (other parts from reference TRBV7-9 and TRBJ2-5): DTGVSQNPRHKITKRGQNVTFRCDPISEHNRLYWYRQTLGQGPEFLTYFQNEAQLEKSRLLSDRFSAERPKGSFSTLEIQRTEQGDSAMYLCASSTGLVETQYFGPGTRLLVL.

In this sample, this clonotype turned up a few times. At one end the junction does not follow the germline gene, possibly because of a read error. The chain has TRBV7-6 and TRBJ2-1; D gene unclear. The CDR3 loop spans 12 amino acids. The germline gives CDR1 SGHVS, CDR2 FNYEAQ. The CDR3 spells CASSFRDNERFF. In nucleotides, the CDR3 is TGTGCCAGCAGCTTCCGAGACAATGAGCGGTTCTTC.

Comment on this clonotype: A single base separates this from a much larger clone, so it may be a read error. The chain uses TRBV20-1 and TRBJ2-1; 9 bases align to TRBD2. Looked up from germline, CDR1 is DFQATT and CDR2 is SNEGSKA (reference sequence). The CDR3 has 14 residues. CDR3 coding DNA: TGCAGTGCAAAGAGACTAGCGGTTTACAATAAGCAGTTCTTC. Its translation: CSAKRLAVYNKQFF.

This clonotype was detected ten times or more. The V call is TRBV3-1, the J call TRBJ2-4; D ambiguous. From germline, CDR1 is LGHDT and CDR2 YNNKEL (reference sequence). The CDR3 totals 15 residues. V lost 5 bases to trimming and J lost 3 bases, with 14 bases between them. The CDR3 is CASSYDGVGKNIQYF. The CDR3 coding sequence is TGTGCCAGCAGCTACGACGGAGTTGGCAAAAACATTCAGTACTTC.

In the case of this clonotype: Germline is not matched at one junction end, which may reflect a read error. V is TRBV24-1 and J is TRBJ2-7; 8 bases fit TRBD1. Looked up from germline, CDR1 is KGHDR and CDR2 is SFDVKD. The CDR3 sequence is 15 residues long. In DNA, the CDR3 is TGTGCCACCAGTGAGGACAGGGAATGGGGCGGCGAGCAGTGCTTC. This codes for CATSEDREWGGEQCF.

This clonotype was detected many times. The chain carries TRBV18 and TRBJ2-3; TRBD2 matches 13 bases. The CDR3 spans 18 residues. V shed 0 bases, J shed 0 bases, and the junction held 3 bases outside the gene matches. Germline V CDR1 and CDR2: KGHSH, LQKENI. CDR3 in amino acids: CASSPPSTSGRSTDTQYF. DNA of the CDR3: TGTGCCAGCTCACCACCTTCGACTAGCGGGAGGAGCACAGATACGCAGTATTTT.

Comments on this clonotype: This may be a read error, as it is one base from a much larger clone. The CDR3 coding sequence is TGTGCCGGCAAGGGGACAGCGGGAGGCTACGAGCAGTACTTC. This translates into CAGKGTAGGYEQYF. V usage is TRBV12-3 or TRBV12-4 and J usage is TRBJ2-7, with 9 bases fitting TRBD2. The CDR3 spans 14 residues. The junction had 11 bases not matched to a gene; V was cut back by 11 bases and J by 3 bases.

The rearrangement links TRBV29-1 to TRBJ1-1; D remains unclear. Germline values: CDR1 SQVTM, CDR2 ANQGSEA. Deletions cut 3 bases from V and 0 bases from J, with 8 bases between. This CDR3 has 13 residues. The CDR3 DNA follows: TGCAGCGTTGATGTCACTTTGAACACTGAAGCTTTCTTT. Its protein is CSVDVTLNTEAFF.

This clonotype was picked up many times. V and J are TRBV11-2 and TRBJ2-7; 11 bases match TRBD2. Germline CDR1 is SGHAT and CDR2 is FQNNGV. V was pared by 5 bases and J by 6 bases, with 6 bases of the junction left unmatched. The length of the CDR3 is 14 residues. CDR3 sequence (DNA): TGTGCCAGCAGCGCACTAGCGGGAGCCGCCGAGCAGTACTTC. Encoded protein: CASSALAGAAEQYF.

This clonotype was seen at least ten times. The chain is built from TRBV24-1 and TRBJ2-1, with 12 bases matching TRBD2. V gave up 5 bases and J gave up 6 bases; unmatched junction bases: 10. This CDR3 region has 17 residues. CDR1 and CDR2 from the germline V gene are KGHDR and SFDVKD. As DNA, the CDR3 is TGTGCCACCAGTGGTTGGACTAGCGGGAAAAGCGCCAATGAGCAGTTCTTC. Translating it yields CATSGWTSGKSANEQFF.

This clonotype was counted ten times or more. This chain joins TRBV6-5 and TRBJ1-2; D is undetermined. Deletions cut 4 bases from V and 8 bases from J, with 11 bases between. The CDR3 is made up of 12 amino acids. Germline V gene data show CDR1 as MNHEY and CDR2 as SVGAGI. This chain's CDR3 is CASSSGDRGYTF. The CDR3 DNA is TGTGCCAGCAGTTCCGGGGATAGAGGCTACACCTTC.

The table lists this clonotype with a few counts. The gene calls are TRBV3-1 and TRBJ2-2; 7 nucleotides line up with TRBD2. V trimming: 1 base; J trimming: 2 bases; junction bases outside the gene matches: 16. The CDR3 runs 20 residues. Germline V lookup: CDR1 LGHDT, CDR2 YNNKEL (reference sequence). The CDR3 spells CASSQGPVVSGSANTGELFF. DNA of the CDR3: TGTGCCAGCAGCCAAGGGCCGGTTGTTAGCGGGTCAGCTAACACCGGGGAGCTGTTTTTT.

This clonotype was recorded many times. V and J are TRBV20-1 and TRBJ2-4, with a possible D match to TRBD1 (6 bases). The CDR3 runs 14 residues. Trimming shortened V by 5 bases and J by 0 bases, and 11 bases separated the two germline ends. Germline V CDR1 and CDR2: DFQATT, SNEGSKA (reference sequence). DNA of the CDR3: TGCAGTGCTTCGGACAGCCGAGCCAAAAACATTCAGTACTTC. Translated: CSASDSRAKNIQYF.

In this sample, this clonotype turned up many times. The chain uses TRBV29-1 and TRBJ2-5; unclear D gene. The V end lost 1 base, the J end lost 4 bases, and 4 bases lay between the germline ends. Germline V CDR1 and CDR2: SQVTM, ANQGSEA. CDR3 length equals 11 residues. The CDR3 region is CSVEGGETQYF. Here the CDR3 DNA reads TGCAGCGTTGAAGGGGGAGAGACCCAGTACTTC.

This clonotype was counted only a few times. This chain joins TRBV28 and TRBJ2-5; a weak D match, TRBD2 (6 bases). The CDR3 is made up of 16 amino acids. The V gene's germline CDR1 is MDHEN and CDR2 SYDVKM. Trimming removed 1 base from V and 1 base from J, with 13 bases in between. CDR3 nucleotide sequence: TGTGCCAGCAGTTTATTGGCTAGCGACTCCCAAGAGACCCAGTACTTC. Translation: CASSLLASDSQETQYF.